A selection of T cell receptor beta chains follows, all from one sample in a study of T cells expressing NK-cell markers. TCRdb reprocessed the 5' RACE reads and keeps a single row for each CDR3 protein, giving no DNA. This sample contains under 500,000 distinct CDR3 sequences. Sample: blood T cells: a sorted CD56 or NKG2C T cell subset, CD4+ or CD8+ T cells, or bulk PBMC T cells (not recorded which). Receptors were obtained from a woman aged 18 to 75 in good health. Both conserved end residues are part of each CDR3.

j_call v_call cdr3_aa
TRBJ2-1 TRBV20-1 CSARAQGAGEQFF
TRBJ2-7 TRBV10-3 CAISVSHEQYF
TRBJ2-3 TRBV15 CATSRRTGSTDTQYF
TRBJ2-1 TRBV27 CASSPSPNRGNEQFF
TRBJ2-1 TRBV30 CAWSERAENEQFF
TRBJ1-1 TRBV6-1 CASSEGGSMNTEAFF
TRBJ2-3 TRBV4-2 CASSQDRGAGDTQYF
TRBJ1-2 TRBV11-2 CASSLVFQGAMRIYGYTF
TRBJ1-5 TRBV21-1 CASSNLPRGHNQPQHF
TRBJ2-1 TRBV20-1 CSVVAENEQFF
TRBJ2-1 TRBV7-7 CASSFGHHNEQFF
TRBJ2-2 TRBV18 CASPVAGSNTGELFF
TRBJ2-5 TRBV19 CASSTPPGTLQETQYF
TRBJ2-1 TRBV20-1 CSARIERGGKDEQFF
TRBJ2-3 TRBV10-3 CAISDPGLGSTDTQYF
TRBJ2-3 TRBV10-3 CAINAAHTDTQYF
TRBJ1-1 TRBV4-3 CASLNRGENTEAFF
TRBJ2-1 TRBV28 CASSPANPLPYNEQFF
TRBJ2-1 TRBV12-3/TRBV12-4 CASSSPFRANEQFF
TRBJ1-6 TRBV5-1 CASSLVHRVGSYNSPLHF
TRBJ2-7 TRBV7-2 CASTKRTSVTYEQYF
TRBJ2-1 TRBV13 CASSLGPDSFNEQFF
TRBJ2-1 TRBV7-8 CASSRGLALYNEQFF
TRBJ2-7 TRBV15 CATSPRVVTYEQYF
TRBJ2-2 TRBV20-1 CSARAYLAPNTGELFF
TRBJ2-3 TRBV4-2 CASSRQRGAGRDTQYF
TRBJ2-3 TRBV18 CASSPPPSPDTQYF
TRBJ1-4 TRBV27 CASSRTNEKLFF
TRBJ1-1 TRBV12-3/TRBV12-4 CASSDDGGGSEAFF
TRBJ2-1 TRBV30 CAWRRTGGVLNEQFF
TRBJ2-5 TRBV7-2 CASSRKTAQETQYF
TRBJ2-4 TRBV5-5 CASSSGGWDIQYF
TRBJ1-1 TRBV7-8 CASSLAYEWNEAFF
TRBJ2-3 TRBV9 CASAEPLLDTQYF
TRBJ2-7 TRBV5-1 CASSSLTGGYEQYF
TRBJ1-2 TRBV3-1 CASSQDGEDGYTF
TRBJ2-4 TRBV20-1 CSAQNSENIQYF
TRBJ2-7 TRBV7-9 CASTKPGQGEVYF
TRBJ2-1 TRBV18 CASLTGTLNNEQFF
TRBJ2-7 TRBV18 CASSPDRHRYYEQYF
TRBJ2-7 TRBV7-9 CASSLPKGTGGDYEQYF
TRBJ2-1 TRBV12-3/TRBV12-4 CATSAGGDEQFF
TRBJ2-1 TRBV2 CASSGFGYNEQFF
TRBJ2-3 TRBV5-1 CASRHQAVTLSTDTQYF
TRBJ2-5 TRBV7-2 CASSFRSGAQETQYF
TRBJ2-3 TRBV5-1 CASSWSRRTDTQYF
TRBJ1-2 TRBV18 CASSPDRGLYF
TRBJ2-3 TRBV28 CASNLLSTDTRYF
TRBJ2-5 TRBV5-1 CATSTSGRAVETQYF